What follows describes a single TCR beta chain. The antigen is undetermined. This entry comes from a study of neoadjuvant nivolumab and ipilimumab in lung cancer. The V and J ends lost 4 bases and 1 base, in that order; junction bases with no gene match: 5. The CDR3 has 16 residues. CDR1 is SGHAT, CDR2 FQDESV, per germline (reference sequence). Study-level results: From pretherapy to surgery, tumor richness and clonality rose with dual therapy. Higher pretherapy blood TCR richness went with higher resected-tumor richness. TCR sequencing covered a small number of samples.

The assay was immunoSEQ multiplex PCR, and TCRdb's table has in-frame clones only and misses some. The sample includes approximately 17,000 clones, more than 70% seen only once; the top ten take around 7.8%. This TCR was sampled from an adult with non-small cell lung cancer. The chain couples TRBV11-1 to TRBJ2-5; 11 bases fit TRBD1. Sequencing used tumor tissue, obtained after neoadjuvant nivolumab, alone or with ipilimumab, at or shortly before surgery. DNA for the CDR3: TGTGCCAGCAGCTCGGACAGGGGGCGACCCCAAGAGACCCAGTACTTC. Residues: CASSSDRGRPQETQYF.